This T cell receptor (beta chain) came from a study of cytomegalovirus exposure and HLA in healthy donors. The overall study: Assignment to the Caucasian-associated ancestry cluster applied to less than 85% of the roughly 410 genotyped donors. Whole-study findings and limits: There was a cluster of highly shared sequence variants that was likely a sequencing artifact. With DRB1 most and HLA-C fewest, TCR association rates differed between HLA loci in a later analysis. An analysis done earlier found most TCR beta V segments productive about 87% or about 30% of the time.

This CDR3 has 15 amino acids. Germline-derived CDR1 and CDR2 are SGHRS and YFSETQ. Trimming took off 2 bases at V and 5 bases at J, with 16 bases between the two ends. The PCR was carried out with 60 Vbeta primers and 13 Jbeta primers. TCRdb's copy holds only in-frame clones and misses some; the assay was immunoSEQ multiplex PCR. The table records around 71,000 clones, 60% to 70% of them present only once. This clone has more than one count but fewer than ten. No antigen is known for it. This chain uses TRBV5-1 with TRBJ2-5; D might be TRBD1 (6 bases). Specimen: PBMCs. The clonotype comes from a man in his thirties or forties in good health and CMV-seropositive. The DNA for the CDR3 is TGCGCCAGCAGCTTAATTCCGACAGGCCTGGAGACCCAGTACTTC. Translated: CASSLIPTGLETQYF.